A selection of T cell receptor beta chains follows, all from one sample in a study of neurological immune-mediated disorders. In TCRdb, the 5' RACE reads were re-called with MiXCR into one record per CDR3 protein. The sample consists of 85,000 to 100,000 distinct CDR3 sequences, 3.5% of them appearing once. Sequenced input: PBMCs. The receptors originated from a woman younger than 35 with multiple sclerosis. Each CDR3 is given with its conserved first and last residue. D genes are given only for firm matches. Size is stated for part of the rows, as once, few or many counts, or as a class when the clone is expanded.

v_gene: TRBV12-3/TRBV12-4; abundance: many; j_gene: TRBJ1-2; d_gene: NA; CDR3aa: CASSSMQGSNFNYGYTF; CDR3nt: TGTGCCAGCAGCTCCATGCAGGGGAGTAACTTCAACTATGGCTACACCTTC
v_gene: TRBV20-1; abundance: many; j_gene: TRBJ1-1; d_gene: NA; CDR3aa: CSARWSVTEAFF; CDR3nt: TGCAGTGCTAGATGGTCCGTCACTGAAGCTTTCTTT
v_gene: TRBV28; abundance: many; j_gene: TRBJ2-7; d_gene: NA; CDR3aa: CASRDGRTYEQYF; CDR3nt: TGTGCCAGCCGCGACGGACGGACCTACGAGCAGTACTTC
v_gene: TRBV24-1; abundance: many; j_gene: TRBJ2-3; d_gene: TRBD2; CDR3aa: CATSPGTSGGSLTDTQYF; CDR3nt: TGTGCCACCAGCCCAGGGACTAGCGGGGGGTCCCTCACAGATACGCAGTATTTT
v_gene: TRBV7-2; abundance: many; j_gene: TRBJ1-1; d_gene: NA; CDR3aa: CASSLAWAMNTEAFF; CDR3nt: TGTGCCAGCAGCTTAGCGTGGGCGATGAACACTGAAGCTTTCTTT
v_gene: TRBV6-2/TRBV6-3; abundance: NA; j_gene: TRBJ2-4; d_gene: NA; CDR3aa: CASSLGAQGGIQYF; CDR3nt: TGTGCCAGCAGTTTAGGAGCCCAAGGGGGCATTCAGTACTTC
v_gene: TRBV7-2; abundance: many; j_gene: TRBJ2-1; d_gene: NA; CDR3aa: CASSSRRGLSSYNEQFF; CDR3nt: TGTGCCAGCAGCTCCCGACGGGGATTGAGCTCCTACAATGAGCAGTTCTTC
v_gene: TRBV15; abundance: medium-sized; j_gene: TRBJ2-1; d_gene: TRBD2; CDR3aa: CATSRTSGSGGSEQFF; CDR3nt: TGTGCCACCAGCCGGACTAGCGGGAGTGGGGGCAGTGAGCAGTTCTTC
v_gene: TRBV29-1; abundance: many; j_gene: TRBJ1-1; d_gene: NA; CDR3aa: CSLERGSTEAFF; CDR3nt: TGCAGTTTAGAAAGGGGAAGCACTGAAGCTTTCTTT
v_gene: TRBV20-1; abundance: NA; j_gene: TRBJ2-2; d_gene: NA; CDR3aa: CSAGGLNTGELFF; CDR3nt: TGCAGTGCTGGAGGCCTCAACACCGGGGAGCTGTTTTTT
v_gene: TRBV7-2; abundance: few; j_gene: TRBJ2-2; d_gene: NA; CDR3aa: CASSQRGRRNTGELFF; CDR3nt: TGTGCCAGCAGCCAAAGGGGACGACGGAACACCGGGGAGCTGTTTTTT
v_gene: TRBV25-1; abundance: many; j_gene: TRBJ2-2; d_gene: NA; CDR3aa: CASLGNTGELFF; CDR3nt: TGTGCCAGTCTCGGTAACACCGGGGAGCTGTTTTTT
v_gene: TRBV7-2; abundance: many; j_gene: TRBJ2-1; d_gene: NA; CDR3aa: CASSFTAHNEQFF; CDR3nt: TGTGCCAGCAGCTTTACGGCCCACAATGAGCAGTTCTTC
v_gene: TRBV28; abundance: many; j_gene: TRBJ1-1; d_gene: NA; CDR3aa: CASRTESNTEAFF; CDR3nt: TGTGCCAGCAGGACGGAATCAAACACTGAAGCTTTCTTT
v_gene: TRBV3-1; abundance: few; j_gene: TRBJ2-3; d_gene: TRBD2; CDR3aa: CASSHPMAGTSGGASTDTQYF; CDR3nt: TGTGCCAGCAGCCATCCGATGGCGGGGACTAGCGGGGGGGCGAGCACAGATACGCAGTATTTT
v_gene: TRBV7-2; abundance: many; j_gene: TRBJ1-2; d_gene: NA; CDR3aa: CASSLGPDHGYTF; CDR3nt: TGTGCCAGCAGCCTGGGCCCCGACCATGGCTACACCTTC
v_gene: TRBV20-1; abundance: many; j_gene: TRBJ2-3; d_gene: TRBD1; CDR3aa: CSARKPVGQDFNTDTQYF; CDR3nt: TGCAGTGCTAGAAAACCTGTTGGACAGGACTTCAACACAGATACGCAGTATTTT
v_gene: TRBV7-2; abundance: many; j_gene: TRBJ1-1; d_gene: NA; CDR3aa: CASSGRGADTEAFF; CDR3nt: TGTGCCAGCAGCGGACGAGGTGCGGACACTGAAGCTTTCTTT
v_gene: TRBV7-8; abundance: many; j_gene: TRBJ2-4; d_gene: NA; CDR3aa: CASSPDDSLNIQYF; CDR3nt: TGTGCCAGCAGTCCCGACGACTCTTTAAACATTCAGTACTTC
v_gene: TRBV20-1; abundance: many; j_gene: TRBJ2-5; d_gene: NA; CDR3aa: CSARVPGETQYF; CDR3nt: TGCAGTGCTAGAGTGCCCGGGGAGACCCAGTACTTC
v_gene: TRBV12-3/TRBV12-4; abundance: few; j_gene: TRBJ1-1; d_gene: NA; CDR3aa: CASSYNGKGFTEAFF; CDR3nt: TGTGCCAGCAGTTACAATGGAAAGGGCTTCACTGAAGCTTTCTTT
v_gene: TRBV20-1; abundance: few; j_gene: TRBJ1-1; d_gene: TRBD1; CDR3aa: CSARYGQGTNTNTEAFF; CDR3nt: TGCAGTGCTAGATACGGACAGGGGACGAATACGAACACTGAAGCTTTCTTT
v_gene: TRBV20-1; abundance: many; j_gene: TRBJ1-1; d_gene: TRBD1; CDR3aa: CSVPRQGPTEAFF; CDR3nt: TGCAGTGTTCCAAGACAGGGGCCCACTGAAGCTTTCTTT
v_gene: TRBV25-1; abundance: many; j_gene: TRBJ1-1; d_gene: TRBD1; CDR3aa: CASSNRGQGKTEAFF; CDR3nt: TGTGCCAGCTCGAACAGGGGGCAGGGTAAAACTGAAGCTTTCTTT
v_gene: TRBV5-6; abundance: many; j_gene: TRBJ2-7; d_gene: TRBD2; CDR3aa: CASSPGLAGGPYYYEQYF; CDR3nt: TGTGCCAGCAGCCCGGGACTAGCGGGAGGTCCCTATTATTACGAGCAGTACTTC
v_gene: TRBV7-2; abundance: many; j_gene: TRBJ2-7; d_gene: TRBD1; CDR3aa: CASSSPGGGYEQYF; CDR3nt: TGTGCCAGCAGCTCACCAGGGGGTGGCTACGAGCAGTACTTC
v_gene: TRBV12-3/TRBV12-4; abundance: few; j_gene: TRBJ2-5; d_gene: TRBD2; CDR3aa: CASSSSLAGGLGETQYF; CDR3nt: TGTGCCAGCAGTTCGAGCCTAGCGGGAGGGCTAGGAGAGACCCAGTACTTC
v_gene: TRBV3-1; abundance: many; j_gene: TRBJ2-5; d_gene: NA; CDR3aa: CASSQDQGETQYF; CDR3nt: TGTGCCAGCAGCCAAGACCAGGGGGAGACCCAGTACTTC
v_gene: TRBV12-3/TRBV12-4; abundance: many; j_gene: TRBJ2-5; d_gene: NA; CDR3aa: CASRGGAGWSVETQYF; CDR3nt: TGTGCCAGCAGGGGGGGCGCAGGGTGGTCTGTCGAGACCCAGTACTTC
v_gene: TRBV20-1; abundance: many; j_gene: TRBJ1-1; d_gene: TRBD1; CDR3aa: CSARSGGKNTEAFF; CDR3nt: TGCAGTGCTAGATCAGGGGGGAAGAACACTGAAGCTTTCTTT
v_gene: TRBV4-1; abundance: many; j_gene: TRBJ2-5; d_gene: NA; CDR3aa: CASRFSGQETQYF; CDR3nt: TGCGCCAGCAGATTTAGCGGCCAAGAGACCCAGTACTTC
v_gene: TRBV13; abundance: medium-sized; j_gene: TRBJ1-5; d_gene: NA; CDR3aa: CASSLGGAYQPQHF; CDR3nt: TGTGCCAGCAGCTTAGGCGGGGCCTATCAGCCCCAGCATTTT
v_gene: TRBV6-5; abundance: many; j_gene: TRBJ2-3; d_gene: NA; CDR3aa: CASSYSGYTDTQYF; CDR3nt: TGTGCCAGCAGTTACTCGGGGTACACAGATACGCAGTATTTT
v_gene: TRBV20-1; abundance: many; j_gene: TRBJ1-2; d_gene: NA; CDR3aa: CSARPPGFHYGYTF; CDR3nt: TGCAGTGCTAGACCCCCGGGTTTTCACTATGGCTACACCTTC
v_gene: TRBV6-1; abundance: many; j_gene: TRBJ1-2; d_gene: NA; CDR3aa: CASSVVPTNYGYTF; CDR3nt: TGTGCCAGCAGTGTCGTCCCCACTAACTATGGCTACACCTTC
v_gene: TRBV2; abundance: many; j_gene: TRBJ2-3; d_gene: NA; CDR3aa: CASSGQALTSTDTQYF; CDR3nt: TGTGCCAGCAGTGGCCAGGCACTAACTAGCACAGATACGCAGTATTTT
v_gene: TRBV20-1; abundance: many; j_gene: TRBJ1-6; d_gene: NA; CDR3aa: CAPRTPYNSPLHF; CDR3nt: TGCGCCCCGCGTACCCCCTATAATTCACCCCTCCACTTT
v_gene: TRBV5-1; abundance: many; j_gene: TRBJ1-4; d_gene: NA; CDR3aa: CASRTLGMTNEKLFF; CDR3nt: TGCGCCAGTAGGACCCTAGGGATGACTAATGAAAAACTGTTTTTT
v_gene: TRBV28; abundance: NA; j_gene: TRBJ1-1; d_gene: NA; CDR3aa: CASSWGVGDTEAFF; CDR3nt: TGTGCCAGCAGTTGGGGGGTCGGGGACACTGAAGCTTTCTTT
v_gene: TRBV5-1; abundance: many; j_gene: TRBJ1-3; d_gene: TRBD1; CDR3aa: CASSLGTASGNTIYF; CDR3nt: TGCGCCAGCAGCTTAGGGACAGCCTCTGGAAACACCATATATTTT
v_gene: TRBV18; abundance: many; j_gene: TRBJ2-7; d_gene: TRBD2; CDR3aa: CASSKTGGPYEQYF; CDR3nt: TGTGCCAGCTCCAAAACGGGGGGGCCCTACGAGCAGTACTTC
v_gene: TRBV20-1; abundance: many; j_gene: TRBJ1-4; d_gene: NA; CDR3aa: CSARGPPTNEKLFF; CDR3nt: TGCAGTGCTAGGGGACCGCCAACTAATGAAAAACTGTTTTTT
v_gene: TRBV7-9; abundance: many; j_gene: TRBJ2-4; d_gene: NA; CDR3aa: CASHTVGASDIQYF; CDR3nt: TGTGCCAGCCACACAGTCGGGGCCTCGGACATTCAGTACTTC
v_gene: TRBV4-1; abundance: many; j_gene: TRBJ2-1; d_gene: NA; CDR3aa: CASSQGLPRRSYNEQFF; CDR3nt: TGCGCCAGCAGCCAAGGTCTTCCCCGACGCTCCTACAATGAGCAGTTCTTC